Listed below are T cell receptor beta chains from one sample, sequenced in a study of blood T cells in healthy people across ages. One entry per CDR3 protein, called by TCRdb with MiXCR from the 5' RACE reads. This repertoire shows about 1.6 million distinct CDR3 sequences, about 31% found once; its top ten account for roughly 12%. Material for sequencing was blood. The receptors originated from a woman in her twenties or thirties in good health. The CDR3 runs from the conserved cysteine through the conserved F or W. D genes are given only for firm matches. Clone size, where shown, is once, few, many, or a class for clones that have expanded.

TRBD2	few	TRBV12-3/TRBV12-4	TRBJ2-3	CASKSGSSGTDTQYF	TGTGCCAGCAAAAGCGGGAGTAGTGGCACAGATACGCAGTATTTT
TRBD2	few	TRBV13	TRBJ2-1	CASSLVSGRAASSLDNEQFF	TGTGCCAGCAGCTTAGTTAGCGGGAGGGCCGCGTCTTCTTTAGACAATGAGCAGTTCTTC
TRBD2	.	TRBV20-1	TRBJ2-5	CSAWTSGGALGETQYF	TGCAGTGCTTGGACCAGCGGGGGGGCCTTGGGAGAGACCCAGTACTTC
TRBD1	.	TRBV15	TRBJ1-5	CATGYRGHQPQHF	TGTGCCACCGGTTACAGGGGGCATCAGCCCCAGCATTTT
TRBD1	.	TRBV28	TRBJ2-3	CASSWNEDRFADTQYF	TGTGCCAGCAGTTGGAACGAGGACAGGTTCGCAGATACGCAGTATTTT
TRBD2	once	TRBV6-1	TRBJ2-5	CASIISQSGRAETQYF	TGTGCCAGCATCATTTCTCAAAGCGGGAGGGCGGAGACCCAGTACTTC
.	many	TRBV29-1	TRBJ2-5	CSVRGHLIETQYF	TGCAGCGTTCGGGGACACCTAATAGAGACCCAGTACTTC
.	.	TRBV14	TRBJ2-7	CASSRVDDYEQYF	TGTGCCAGCAGCCGGGTCGACGATTACGAGCAGTACTTC
.	few	TRBV9	TRBJ2-1	CASSVGLAPAEQFF	TGTGCCAGCAGCGTTGGTCTAGCTCCTGCTGAGCAGTTCTTC
.	few	TRBV4-1	TRBJ1-2	CASSQRDLPNYGYTF	TGCGCCAGCAGCCAGAGGGACCTCCCTAACTATGGCTACACCTTC
.	few	TRBV15	TRBJ2-7	CATSRGGPLYEQYF	TGTGCCACCAGCAGAGGAGGACCTCTATACGAGCAGTACTTC
.	.	TRBV29-1	TRBJ2-7	CSVVVDSSYEQYF	TGCAGCGTTGTAGTGGATAGCTCCTACGAGCAGTACTTC
.	.	TRBV3-1	TRBJ1-2	CASSQDRRKRDGYTF	TGTGCCAGCAGCCAAGATAGGCGCAAACGGGATGGCTACACCTTC
.	.	TRBV28	TRBJ2-3	CASSLLGGRAPSTDTQYF	TGTGCCAGCAGTTTATTAGGGGGGAGGGCCCCTAGCACAGATACGCAGTATTTT
TRBD1	.	TRBV4-1	TRBJ2-7	CASSQRRQGVNEQYF	TGCGCCAGCAGCCAACGGAGACAGGGGGTAAACGAGCAGTACTTC
.	.	TRBV4-1	TRBJ2-1	CASSQGLRGGYNEQFF	TGCGCCAGCAGCCAAGGTTTGAGGGGGGGATACAATGAGCAGTTCTTC